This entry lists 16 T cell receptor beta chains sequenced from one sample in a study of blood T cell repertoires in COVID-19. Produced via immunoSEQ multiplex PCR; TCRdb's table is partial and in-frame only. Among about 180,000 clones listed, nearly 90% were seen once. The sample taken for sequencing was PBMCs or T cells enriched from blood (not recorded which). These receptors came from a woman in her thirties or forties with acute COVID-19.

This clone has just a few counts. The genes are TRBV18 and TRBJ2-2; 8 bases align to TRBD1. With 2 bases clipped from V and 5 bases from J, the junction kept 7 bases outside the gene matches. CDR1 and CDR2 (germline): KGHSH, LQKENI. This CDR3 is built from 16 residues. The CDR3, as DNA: TGTGCCAGCTCACCAATGAGACAGGGGATAACCGGGGAGCTGTTTTTT. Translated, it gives CASSPMRQGITGELFF.

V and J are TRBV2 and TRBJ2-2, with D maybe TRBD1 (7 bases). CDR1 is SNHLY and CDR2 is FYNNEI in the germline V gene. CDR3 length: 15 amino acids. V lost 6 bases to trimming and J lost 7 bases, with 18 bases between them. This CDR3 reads CASSPRQGGFGELFF. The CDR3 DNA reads TGTGCCAGCAGCCCCCGGCAGGGGGGTTTCGGGGAGCTGTTTTTT.

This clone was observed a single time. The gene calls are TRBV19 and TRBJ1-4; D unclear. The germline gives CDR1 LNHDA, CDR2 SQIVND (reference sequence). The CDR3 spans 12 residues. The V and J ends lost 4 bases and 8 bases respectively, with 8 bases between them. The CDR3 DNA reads TGTGCCAGTAGTAACCTGCGCGAAAAACTGTTTTTT. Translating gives CASSNLREKLFF. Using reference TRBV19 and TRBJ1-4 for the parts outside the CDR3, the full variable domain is DGGITQSPKYLFRKEGQNVTLSCEQNLNHDAMYWYRQDPGQGLRLIYYSQIVNDFQKGDIAEGYSVSREKKESFPLTVTSAQKNPTAFYLCASSNLREKLFFGSGTQLSVL.

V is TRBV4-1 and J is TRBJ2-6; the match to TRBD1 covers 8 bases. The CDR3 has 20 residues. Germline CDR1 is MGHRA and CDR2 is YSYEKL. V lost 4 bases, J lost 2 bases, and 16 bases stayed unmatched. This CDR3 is CASSPRQGSLKGPGANVLTF. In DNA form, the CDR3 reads TGCGCCAGCAGCCCTCGACAGGGGTCCCTAAAAGGCCCTGGGGCCAACGTCCTGACTTTC.

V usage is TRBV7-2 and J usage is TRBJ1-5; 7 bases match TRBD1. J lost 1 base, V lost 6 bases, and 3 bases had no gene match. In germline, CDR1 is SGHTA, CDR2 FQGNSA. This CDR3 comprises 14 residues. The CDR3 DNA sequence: TGTGCCAGCAGTAAACAGGGGAGCAATCAGCCCCAGCATTTT. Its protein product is CASSKQGSNQPQHF.

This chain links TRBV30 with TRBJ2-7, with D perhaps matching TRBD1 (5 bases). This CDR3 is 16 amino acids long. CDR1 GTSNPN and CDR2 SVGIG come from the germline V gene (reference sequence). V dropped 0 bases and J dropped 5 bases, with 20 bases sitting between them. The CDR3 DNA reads TGTGCCTGGAGTGTACTTCCGGGCAGGGCGTTCAACGAGCAGTACTTC. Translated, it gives CAWSVLPGRAFNEQYF.

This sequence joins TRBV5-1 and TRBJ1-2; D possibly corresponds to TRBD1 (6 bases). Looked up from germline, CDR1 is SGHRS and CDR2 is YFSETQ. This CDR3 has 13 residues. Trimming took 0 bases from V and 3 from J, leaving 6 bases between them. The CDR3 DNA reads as TGCGCCAGCAGCTTGGAGGGGGACTATGGCTACACCTTC. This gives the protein CASSLEGDYGYTF.

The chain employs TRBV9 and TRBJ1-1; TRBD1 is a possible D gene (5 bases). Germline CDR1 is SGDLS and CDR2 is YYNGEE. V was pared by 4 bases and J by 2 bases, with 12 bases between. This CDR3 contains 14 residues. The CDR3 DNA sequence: TGTGCCAGCAGCTTCGACAGCGCCAACACTGAAGCTTTCTTT. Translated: CASSFDSANTEAFF.

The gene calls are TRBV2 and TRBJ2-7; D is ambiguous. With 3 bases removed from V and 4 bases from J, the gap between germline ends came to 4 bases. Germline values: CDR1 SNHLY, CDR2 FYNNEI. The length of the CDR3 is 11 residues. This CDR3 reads CASSDQYEQYF. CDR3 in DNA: TGTGCCAGCAGTGATCAGTACGAGCAGTACTTC.

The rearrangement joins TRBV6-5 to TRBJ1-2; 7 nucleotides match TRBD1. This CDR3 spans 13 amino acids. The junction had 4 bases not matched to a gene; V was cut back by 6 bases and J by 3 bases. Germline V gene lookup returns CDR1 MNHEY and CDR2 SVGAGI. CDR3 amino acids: CASRPTGDYGYTF. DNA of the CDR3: TGTGCCAGCAGGCCCACAGGGGACTATGGCTACACCTTC.

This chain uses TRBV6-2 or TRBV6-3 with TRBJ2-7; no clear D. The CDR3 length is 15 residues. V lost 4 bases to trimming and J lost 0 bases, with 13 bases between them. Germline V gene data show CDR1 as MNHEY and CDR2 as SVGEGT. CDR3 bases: TGTGCCAGCAGTTCCCCCGTCTCCTACTCCTACGAGCAGTACTTC. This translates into CASSSPVSYSYEQYF.

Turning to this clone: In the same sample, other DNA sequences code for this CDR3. For the CDR3, the DNA is TGTGCCAGCAGTGAAAGAGGCCGGGAAGAGACCCAGTACTTC. It encodes CASSERGREETQYF. The genes are TRBV6-1 and TRBJ2-5; D is ambiguous. This CDR3 is 14 amino acids long. V gave up 2 bases and J gave up 3 bases, with 10 bases separating them. Germline V CDR1 and CDR2: MNHNS, SASEGT.

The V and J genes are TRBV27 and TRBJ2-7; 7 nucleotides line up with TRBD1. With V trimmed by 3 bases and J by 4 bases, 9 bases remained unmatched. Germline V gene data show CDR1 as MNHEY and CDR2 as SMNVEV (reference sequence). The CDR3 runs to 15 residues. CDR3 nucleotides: TGTGCCAGCAGTTTTTCGGGACAGCTATTATACGAGCAGTACTTC. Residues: CASSFSGQLLYEQYF.

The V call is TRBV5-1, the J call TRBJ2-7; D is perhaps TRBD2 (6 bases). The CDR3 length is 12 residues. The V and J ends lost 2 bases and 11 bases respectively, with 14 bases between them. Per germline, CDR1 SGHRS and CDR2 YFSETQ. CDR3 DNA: TGCGCCAGCAGCTTCGAGGACGGCGGGAAGTACTTC. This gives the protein CASSFEDGGKYF.

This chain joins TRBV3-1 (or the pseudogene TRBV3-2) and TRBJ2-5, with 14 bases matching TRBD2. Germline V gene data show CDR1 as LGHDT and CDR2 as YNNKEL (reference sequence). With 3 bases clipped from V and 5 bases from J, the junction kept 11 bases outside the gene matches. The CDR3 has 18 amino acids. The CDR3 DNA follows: TGTGCCAGCAGCCAGGGGGGACTAGCGGGAGTGGGCGGGGAGACCCAGTACTTC. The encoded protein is CASSQGGLAGVGGETQYF.

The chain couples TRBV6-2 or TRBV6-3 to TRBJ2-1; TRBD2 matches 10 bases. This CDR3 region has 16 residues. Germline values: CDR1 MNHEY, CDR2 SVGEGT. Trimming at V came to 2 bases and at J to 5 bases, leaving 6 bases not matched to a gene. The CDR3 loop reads CASSYPGTSANNEQFF. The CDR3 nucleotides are TGTGCCAGCAGTTACCCCGGGACTAGCGCCAACAATGAGCAGTTCTTC.